The clone carrying this TCR beta chain was detected many times. Its antigen remains unknown. This sample stems from a study of molecular identifiers for immune sequencing clone quantification. Study results and limitations: Over 99% of effector molecules, yet under 1% of naive-cell molecules, were held by clones above 20 RNA copies.

For bulk TCR libraries, previously described methods and listed TCR primers were used. TCRdb itself ran the PCR reads through MiXCR, one entry per CDR3 protein. The data show more than 550,000 distinct CDR3 sequences, around 25% seen once. The CDR3 consists of 15 residues. The germline gives CDR1 DFQATT, CDR2 SNEGSKA (reference sequence). With 6 bases removed from V and 2 bases from J, the gap between germline ends came to 18 bases. Source material: naive CD8+ T cells from blood, with Jurkat cell RNA spiked in. The subset was: FACS-sorted CD8+CD4-CCR7+CD45RA+ naive T cells. This clonotype originated in a human donor in good health. Some libraries in this study had Jurkat cell RNA spiked in. V usage is TRBV20-1 and J usage is TRBJ2-3; D gene ambiguous. The CDR3 DNA reads as TGCAGTGCCCAATCCCAAGACCGCGACACAGATACGCAGTATTTT. This gives the protein CSAQSQDRDTDTQYF.